This entry describes one T cell receptor beta chain. The sample is drawn from a study of blood T cell repertoires in COVID-19. Overall study: Spain, Italy and the United States supplied samples that represented acute and convalescent COVID-19. PBMCs, B-cell-depleted T cells, or T cells provided the cDNA or gDNA that made up the material.

The germline gives CDR1 MNHEY, CDR2 SMNVEV (reference sequence). The CDR3 totals 14 residues. J gave up 7 bases and V 5 bases, and 6 bases lay outside the gene matches. Per the original methods: Nucleated cell counts were estimated from reference gene primer amplification. TCRdb's copy holds only in-frame clones and misses some; the assay was immunoSEQ multiplex PCR. Clonal size and the V and J genes are those of that table, whereas D and trimming came from the DNA. The table includes 150,000 or so clones, 90% to 95% detected once. The sample consisted of peripheral blood. The chain couples TRBV27 to TRBJ1-1, with 11 bases lining up with TRBD1. This sequence originates from a woman in her forties or fifties with acute or convalescent COVID-19. DNA of the CDR3: TGTGCCAGCAGTATGGACAGGGGGCTTTTTGAAGCTTTCTTT. Translation: CASSMDRGLFEAFF.